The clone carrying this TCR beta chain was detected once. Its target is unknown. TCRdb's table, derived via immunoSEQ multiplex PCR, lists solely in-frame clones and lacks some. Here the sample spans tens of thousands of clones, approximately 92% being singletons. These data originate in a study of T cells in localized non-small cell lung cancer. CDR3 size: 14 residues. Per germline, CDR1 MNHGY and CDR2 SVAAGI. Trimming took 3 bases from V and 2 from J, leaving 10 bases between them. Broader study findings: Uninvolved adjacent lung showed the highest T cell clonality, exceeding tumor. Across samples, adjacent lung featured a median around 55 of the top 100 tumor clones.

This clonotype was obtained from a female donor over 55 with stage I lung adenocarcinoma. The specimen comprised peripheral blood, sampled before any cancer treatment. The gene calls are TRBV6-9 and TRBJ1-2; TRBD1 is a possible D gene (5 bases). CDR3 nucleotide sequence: TGTGCCAGCAGTTACTCAGCAGGGAACTATGGCTACACCTTC. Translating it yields CASSYSAGNYGYTF.